This T cell receptor beta chain was identified during a study of blood T cell repertoires in COVID-19 (dated by TCRdb to about 2020). For context, the study as a whole: The collaborator samples originated in the United States, Italy and Spain and spanned the acute and convalescent phases of COVID-19. The prospective study material was composed of cDNA or gDNA derived from T cells, B-cell-depleted T cells, or PBMCs. The dataset comprised deeply sampled blood TCRbeta repertoires from subjects exposed to, actively infected with, or recovered from COVID-19. The repertoires were released in a freely available public database intended as a resource for research on the immune response to SARS-CoV-2. Samples were obtained from the ongoing ImmuneRACE study (first 160 participants) and from over a thousand subjects provided by 6 global collaborators. A de-identified subject ID, COVID-19 status, age in years and sex were almost always included in the sample metadata. Where HLA class I and class II types were available, the types were taken from metadata supplied by the sample provider, not from assay-based typing.

Findings and caveats that apply to the study as a whole: Clinical and demographic metadata were provided uncurated, with the amount varying by source and participant.

V loses 6 bases, J loses 2 bases, and the germline ends lie 18 bases apart. The cysteine opens and the phenylalanine closes a CDR3 of 16 amino acids. The CDR3 DNA has 48 bases and is translated from base 1. In the germline V gene, CDR1 corresponds to SGDLS and CDR2 to YYNGEE. Collaborating institutions collected whole blood in K2EDTA tubes following their own protocols. Collaborator samples were shipped for TCRbeta analysis as frozen whole blood, isolated PBMCs, or DNA extracted from either sample type. This clone was seen repeatedly, ten times or more. No cognate antigen has been identified for it. No much larger clone exists at a distance of one base, and base qualities are not known. TCRbeta CDR3 regions were amplified from genomic DNA by means of the immunoSEQ Assay, a bias-controlled multiplex PCR. Per the original workflow: Within the assay, amplification of reference gene primers was used to estimate how many nucleated cells each sample contained. Sequence reads were collapsed and filtered to measure the absolute abundance of every unique TCRbeta CDR3 rearrangement. For each sample, productive Simpson clonality was calculated as the square root of Simpson's diversity index over productive rearrangements. TCRdb obtained this table from immuneACCESS and retained in-frame rearrangements with V and J assigned. These tables miss some clones; where compared with another copy, unresolved V genes account for less than half of the shortfall, and the remainder is unexplained. For V, J and clone size, that table is used; D and trimming come from the DNA. The sample table holds 90,000 to 100,000 clones, of which approximately 86% were seen once. Jointly, the top ten make up approximately 10% of the sample.

This clonotype was sampled from a man aged 50-60 years with acute or convalescent COVID-19. Specimen: peripheral blood. The chain employs TRBV9 and TRBJ2-4; TRBD1 is perhaps the D gene, given 5 matching bases. The CDR3 sequence is CASILQGGWTKNIQYF. In nucleotide form, the sequence is TGTGCCAGCATCCTCCAGGGTGGGTGGACCAAAAACATTCAGTACTTC.